This is a list of T cell receptor beta chains from one sample in a study of CD8 T cells in Susac syndrome. TCRdb reanalysed the immunoSEQ multiplex PCR reads using MiXCR and keeps one entry per CDR3 protein. This table holds around 71,000 distinct CDR3 sequences, around 96% found once. The sample consisted of CD4+ T cells from PBMCs. These receptors originate from a human donor with multiple sclerosis. Both conserved end residues are part of each CDR3. Clone size is shown for a subset of rows, as once, few, many or a class of expanded clone.

abundance	v_gene	len	j_gene	CDR3aa
once	TRBV7-9	14	TRBJ2-7	CASSLGTATYEQYF
.	TRBV29-1	12	TRBJ1-1	CSVTGPYTEAFF
.	TRBV13	16	TRBJ1-3	CASSPRQVFTGNTIYF
.	TRBV7-9	15	TRBJ2-3	CASSLSGGYTDTQYF
.	TRBV4-1	17	TRBJ2-7	CASSQELPGHQTYEQYF
.	TRBV11-2	12	TRBJ1-2	CASSLDQYGYTF
.	TRBV29-1	13	TRBJ1-2	CSVEGPGGSGYTF
once	TRBV20-1	15	TRBJ2-1	CSARPSGGAYNEQFF
.	TRBV24-1	14	TRBJ2-3	CATSDSLGTDTQYF
.	TRBV4-1	16	TRBJ1-2	CASSQASGRGSYGYTF
.	TRBV2	15	TRBJ2-7	CASTAGGLSSYEQYF
.	TRBV24-1	16	TRBJ2-5	CATSDGSGGAFETQYF
.	TRBV3-1	12	TRBJ2-1	CASSQVSSEQFF
.	TRBV2	16	TRBJ1-5	CASSAGTEYSNQPQHF
.	TRBV29-1	13	TRBJ2-7	CSVDGQGVNEQYF
.	TRBV7-9	16	TRBJ2-1	CASSRPLDRDYNEQFF
.	TRBV3-1	16	TRBJ2-7	CASSQGAAGAGYEQYF
.	TRBV7-2	14	TRBJ1-5	CASSQGGTTRPQHF
.	TRBV9	14	TRBJ2-5	CASSRLAGDETQYF
.	TRBV5-1	17	TRBJ2-1	CASSVLAGGLGGNEQFF
.	TRBV7-2	13	TRBJ1-6	CASSTTVDSPLHF
.	TRBV7-2	16	TRBJ2-3	CASSQWSGRGTDTQYF